This TCR beta chain originates from a study of blood T cell repertoires in COVID-19. The wider study: PBMCs, B-cell-depleted T cells, or T cells were the source of the cDNA or gDNA that made up the material.

Assay used: immunoSEQ multiplex PCR; TCRdb lists only in-frame clones, some missing. Here the sample spans hundreds of thousands of clones, approximately 88% being singletons. Germline values: CDR1 SGHAT, CDR2 FQNNGV. Trimming cost V 1 base and J 4 bases; bases outside gene matches: 5. The CDR3 length is 15 residues. The clonotype originates from a woman in her thirties or forties who had recovered from COVID-19. The sequencing sample was made of PBMCs or T cells enriched from blood (not recorded which). V is TRBV11-2 and J is TRBJ2-3, with 7 bases lining up with TRBD1. The CDR3 DNA follows: TGTGCCAGCAGCTTAGCCCAGGGGGTGGCAGATACGCAGTATTTT. Translation gives CASSLAQGVADTQYF. Complete variable domain (other parts from reference TRBV11-2 and TRBJ2-3): EAGVAQSPRYKIIEKRQSVAFWCNPISGHATLYWYQQILGQGPKLLIQFQNNGVVDDSQLPKDRFSAERLKGVDSTLKIQPAKLEDSAVYLCASSLAQGVADTQYFGPGTRLTVL.